The present T cell receptor beta chain was sequenced within a study of OX40 agonist ivuxolimab in advanced cancers. The study's findings and limits: The 0.1-3.0 mg/kg partial responders had among the lowest clonal expansion.

This table comes from immunoSEQ multiplex PCR, and its TCRdb copy is limited to in-frame clones, with some not included. This sample has over 20,000 clones, with 79% found just once. The germline gives CDR1 SGHKS, CDR2 YYEKEE (reference sequence). This CDR3 is 16 amino acids long. Trimming shortened V by 1 base and J by 3 bases, and 13 bases separated the two germline ends. On this clone: Its antigen remains unidentified.

The source was CD4+ or CD8+ T cells sorted from blood, collected in a trial of the OX40 agonist ivuxolimab. This clonotype was sampled from an adult with an advanced solid tumor such as melanoma, head and neck, liver or kidney cancer. J is TRBJ2-2 and V is TRBV5-5; D uncertain. Written as DNA, the CDR3 is TGTGCCAGCAGCTTGTCACACGACACTTACACCGGGGAGCTGTTTTTT. Its protein product is CASSLSHDTYTGELFF.